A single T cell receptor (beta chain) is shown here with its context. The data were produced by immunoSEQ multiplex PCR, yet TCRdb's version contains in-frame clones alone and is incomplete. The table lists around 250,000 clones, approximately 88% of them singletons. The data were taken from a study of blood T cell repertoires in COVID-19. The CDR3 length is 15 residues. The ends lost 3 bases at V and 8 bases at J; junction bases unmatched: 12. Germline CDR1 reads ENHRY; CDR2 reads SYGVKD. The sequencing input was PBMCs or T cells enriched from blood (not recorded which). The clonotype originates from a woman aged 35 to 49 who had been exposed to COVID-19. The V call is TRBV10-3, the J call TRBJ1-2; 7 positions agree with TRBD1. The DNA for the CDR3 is TGTGCCATCAGTGATGAAGAGACAGGGCGGTTAGGCTACACCTTC. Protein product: CAISDEETGRLGYTF.